This T cell receptor beta chain appears in the sequencing data of a study of cytomegalovirus exposure and HLA in healthy donors. The V end was cut by 0 bases, the J end by 7 bases, with 22 bases between. This CDR3 comprises 17 residues. Germline CDR1 reads GTSNPN; CDR2 reads SVGIG (reference sequence). In regard to this clone: No antigen is known for it.

The PCR employed 60 Vbeta primers together with 13 Jbeta primers. Clones were read by immunoSEQ multiplex PCR, and TCRdb kept only the in-frame ones, dropping some. The sample holds 100,000 to 130,000 clones, over 70% seen once. Study conclusions and caveats: A few CMV-associated chains proved CMV antigen-specific in vitro. Most TCRs appeared rarely, but some public TCRs recurred in many donors.

This rearrangement joins TRBV30 to TRBJ1-5; perhaps TRBD1 as D (6 bases). The sequenced sample was PBMCs. This clonotype originated in a man aged 25 to 45 in good health and CMV-seronegative. The CDR3 DNA reads as TGTGCCTGGAGTGTAAGGCAGGGGATTATGCGGATGCAGCCCCAGCATTTT. This codes for CAWSVRQGIMRMQPQHF. The whole variable domain, filled in from reference TRBV30 and TRBJ1-5, reads SQTIHQWPATLVQPVGSPLSLECTVEGTSNPNLYWYRQAAGRGLQLLFYSVGIGQISSEVPQNLSASRPQDRQFILSSKKLLLSDSGFYLCAWSVRQGIMRMQPQHFGDGTRLSIL.